This T cell receptor (beta chain) came from a study of CD8 T cells in ankylosing spondylitis. V gave up 2 bases and J gave up 7 bases, with 15 bases separating them. This CDR3 region has 15 residues. The germline V gene encodes CDR1 SNHLY and CDR2 FYNNEI. This clonotype was counted only a few times. Its antigen is unknown. General study findings and limits: The clones that were linked to disease were reported to be significantly enriched in matched synovial fluid samples from ankylosing spondylitis patients. Ankylosing spondylitis blood appeared to carry a characteristic TCR beta motif of several highly homologous variants.

Each TCR beta library was made by quantitative 5'-RACE that incorporated molecular barcodes. TCRdb recomputed calls from the 5' RACE reads with MiXCR, one row per CDR3 protein. The profile shows 250,000 to 400,000 distinct CDR3 sequences, around 10% of them singletons. The sample taken for sequencing was blood, either unsorted or a sorted T cell fraction (not recorded which). The chain employs TRBV2 and TRBJ2-1; weak D call: TRBD2 (6 bases). The sequence derives from a female donor with ankylosing spondylitis or in good health (not recorded which). The CDR3 sequence is CASSETGVRVNEQFF. The CDR3 coding sequence is TGTGCCAGCAGTGAAACGGGGGTTCGGGTGAATGAGCAGTTCTTC.